This TCR beta chain was sequenced for a study of identical twins. Healthy Caucasian individuals made up all the donors. Template switching added a universal primer site, and cDNA bore unique molecular identifiers. TCRdb fed the 5' RACE reads into MiXCR, producing one record per CDR3 protein. The sample yields around 200,000 distinct CDR3 sequences, around 10% seen once. Germline V CDR1 and CDR2: LGHNA, YSLEER. The CDR3 sequence is 13 residues long. The germline V and J ends were trimmed by 2 bases and 6 bases, with 9 bases remaining between them. Overall study findings and caveats: Fewer insertions marked abundant cord blood beta clonotypes; young adult naive trended weakly, memory not at all. It was cross-sectional statistical analysis, not following the same donors, that the conclusions relied on.

Worth noting for this clonotype: What it binds is unknown.

The rearrangement links TRBV4-3 to TRBJ2-3; D call uncertain. What was sequenced was memory (CD45RO+) T cells sorted from blood. The sequence came from a woman under 30 in good health. CDR3 sequence: CASSQNPQDTQYF. DNA for the CDR3: TGCGCCAGCAGCCAAAATCCTCAGGATACGCAGTATTTT.